Included here is one TCR beta chain sequence, with context. Antigen: not known. The data were obtained in a study of cytomegalovirus exposure and HLA in healthy donors. Across the whole study: Within the Caucasian-associated ancestry cluster were roughly 81% of the approximately 390 genotyped donors.

Trimming left V 0 bases short and J 2 bases short, with 10 bases between. The CDR3 spans 15 residues. CDR1 SGDLS and CDR2 YYNGEE come from the germline V gene. In the PCR, 60 Vbeta and 13 Jbeta primers were used. Measured with immunoSEQ multiplex PCR; TCRdb has only the in-frame clones, and not every one. The sample contains roughly 110,000 clones, 74% of which appear only once. The study, taken as a whole, reports: In terms of immune exposure information, only CMV serostatus was available. In a later analysis, roughly 17,000 TCR beta sequences were associated with HLA alleles at 0.05 false discovery rate. In a later analysis, an Asian-associated ancestry cluster reportedly showed fewer N-insertions than the roughly 690-donor mean.

The clonotype originates from a woman in her thirties or forties in good health and CMV-seropositive. The chain recombines TRBV9 with TRBJ2-3; unclear D gene. The material sequenced was PBMCs. CDR3 residues: CASSVDGPPTDTQYF. CDR3 DNA: TGTGCCAGCAGCGTAGATGGGCCCCCCACAGATACGCAGTATTTT.